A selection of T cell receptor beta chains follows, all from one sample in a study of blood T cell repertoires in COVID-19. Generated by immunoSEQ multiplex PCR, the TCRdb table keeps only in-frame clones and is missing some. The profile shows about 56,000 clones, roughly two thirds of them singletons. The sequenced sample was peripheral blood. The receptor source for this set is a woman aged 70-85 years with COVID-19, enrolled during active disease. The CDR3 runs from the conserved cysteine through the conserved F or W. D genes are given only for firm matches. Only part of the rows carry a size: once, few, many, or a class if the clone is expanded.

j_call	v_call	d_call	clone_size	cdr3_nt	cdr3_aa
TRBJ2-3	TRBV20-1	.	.	TGCAGTGCCCGAGGGGGAACCAGGCAGTATTTT	CSARGGTRQYF
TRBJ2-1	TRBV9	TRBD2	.	TGTGCCAGCAGCACACCATCGGGACTAAACTCCTACAATGAGCAGTTCTTC	CASSTPSGLNSYNEQFF
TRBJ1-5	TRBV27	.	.	TGTGCCAGCAGTTTAGGGGGCGGCATTTATAGCAATCAGCCCCAGCATTTT	CASSLGGGIYSNQPQHF
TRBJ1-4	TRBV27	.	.	TGTGCCAGCAGTTTAAACGGACAGTATAATGAAAAACTGTTTTTT	CASSLNGQYNEKLFF
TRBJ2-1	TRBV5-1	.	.	TGCGCCAGCAGCCGGAGCTCCTACAATGAGCAGTTCTTC	CASSRSSYNEQFF
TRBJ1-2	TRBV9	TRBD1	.	TGTGCCAGCAGCCGCCCGGACAGGGTGCACTATGGCTACACCTTC	CASSRPDRVHYGYTF
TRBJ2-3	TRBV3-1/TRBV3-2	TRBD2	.	TGTGCCAGCAGCCTTCAAGTCCGTAGCGGGAGCACAGATACGCAGTATTTT	CASSLQVRSGSTDTQYF
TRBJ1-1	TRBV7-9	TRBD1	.	TGTGCCAGCAGCCAGTCCCGGGACAGGGGAGCTTTCTTT	CASSQSRDRGAFF
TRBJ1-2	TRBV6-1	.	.	TGTGCCAGCAGTGAAGCGCGGGGGCATGGCTACACCTTC	CASSEARGHGYTF
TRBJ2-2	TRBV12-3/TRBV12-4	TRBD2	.	TGTGCCAGCGTATTGGGGGGGAGCCTGTTTTTT	CASVLGGSLFF
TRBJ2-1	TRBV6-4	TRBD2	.	TGTGCCAGCAGTGTAGCGGGAGGTCGGAATGAGCAGTTCTTC	CASSVAGGRNEQFF
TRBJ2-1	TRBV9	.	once	TGTGCCAGCAGCCTGGACTTCAATGAGCAGTTCTTC	CASSLDFNEQFF
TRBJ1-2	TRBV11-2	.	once	TGTGCCAGCAGCTTATCCGGGCCGGGGTATGGCTACACCTTC	CASSLSGPGYGYTF
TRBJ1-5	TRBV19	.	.	TGTGCCAGTAGTCTGCGACCCGAGCGGCCCCAGCATTTT	CASSLRPERPQHF
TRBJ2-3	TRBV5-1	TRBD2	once	TGCGCCAGCAAGACGGGAGGGCCCGGAGATACGCAGTATTTT	CASKTGGPGDTQYF
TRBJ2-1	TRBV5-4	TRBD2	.	TGTGCCAGCAGCGGAGTGACTAGCGGGAGGGGCCATGAGCAGTTCTTC	CASSGVTSGRGHEQFF
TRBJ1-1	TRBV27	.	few	TGTGCCAGCAGTGACAGCTCGAACACTGAAGCTTTCTTT	CASSDSSNTEAFF
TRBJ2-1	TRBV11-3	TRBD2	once	TGTGCCAGCAGCTACGGGACTAGCGGGCCCCAGGAGCAGTTCTTC	CASSYGTSGPQEQFF
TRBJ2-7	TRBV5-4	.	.	TGTGCCAGCAGCTCGCCCACAGGGTTCCGCGAGCAGTACTTC	CASSSPTGFREQYF
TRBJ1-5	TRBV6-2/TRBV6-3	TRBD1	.	TGTGCCAGCAGTTACGGGACAGAAGGGGCAAGCAATCAGCCCCAGCATTTT	CASSYGTEGASNQPQHF
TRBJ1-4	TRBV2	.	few	TGTGCCAGCAGTGCTCCCGGGACACTGAATGAAAAACTGTTTTTT	CASSAPGTLNEKLFF
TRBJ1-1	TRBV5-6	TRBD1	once	TGTGCCAGCAGCAAAGACAGGGGGCGGATCACTGAAGCTTTCTTT	CASSKDRGRITEAFF
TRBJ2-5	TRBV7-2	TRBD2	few	TGTGCCAGCAGCCGTCTAGCGGGGGGAGGGGAGACCCAGTACTTC	CASSRLAGGGETQYF
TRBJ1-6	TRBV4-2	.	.	TGTGCCAGCAGCCCCGAACCCGGGGGGAATTCACCCCTCCACTTT	CASSPEPGGNSPLHF
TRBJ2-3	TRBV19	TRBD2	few	TGTGCCAGTAGTATATCCGGGAGGACCCCAGATACGCAGTATTTT	CASSISGRTPDTQYF
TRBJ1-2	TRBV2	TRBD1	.	TGTGCCAGCAGTGAAGGGGGACAGGGGGCGGTAGGCTACACCTTC	CASSEGGQGAVGYTF
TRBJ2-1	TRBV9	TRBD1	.	TGTGCCAGCAGCCACCCTAGACAGGGAAGGAATAATGAGCAGTTCTTC	CASSHPRQGRNNEQFF
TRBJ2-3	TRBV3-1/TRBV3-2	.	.	TGTGCCAGCAGCCAACGGAGGAGCACAGATACGCAGTATTTT	CASSQRRSTDTQYF
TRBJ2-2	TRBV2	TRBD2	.	TGTGCCAGCGGGCGCGGGGGGAACACCGGGGAGCTGTTTTTT	CASGRGGNTGELFF
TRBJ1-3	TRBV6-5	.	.	TGTGCCAGCAGTTCTAGGGGAAACACCATATATTTT	CASSSRGNTIYF
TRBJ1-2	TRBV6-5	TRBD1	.	TGTGCCAGCAGGGCCCCGGACAGGGGAAGCTATGGCTACACCTTC	CASRAPDRGSYGYTF
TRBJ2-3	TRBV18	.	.	TGTGCCAGCTCACCTCAGTCAGATACGCAGTATTTT	CASSPQSDTQYF
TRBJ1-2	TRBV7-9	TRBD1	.	TGTGCCAGCAGCCGGGACAGTGCCTATGGCTACACCTTC	CASSRDSAYGYTF
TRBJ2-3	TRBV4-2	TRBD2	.	TGTGCCAGCAGCGAAGGGACTAGCGGAAGCACAGATACGCAGTATTTT	CASSEGTSGSTDTQYF
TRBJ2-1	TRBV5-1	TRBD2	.	TGCGCCAGCAGCTCGGCTAGCGGGAACAAGAGGAATGAGCAGTTCTTC	CASSSASGNKRNEQFF
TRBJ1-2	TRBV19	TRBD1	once	TGTGCCAGTAGTCCCCCACAGGGGCCTTCCTATGGCTACACCTTC	CASSPPQGPSYGYTF
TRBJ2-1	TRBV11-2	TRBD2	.	TGTGCCAGCAGCCCGACAGCGGGAAGCGGGGCAGGGGAGCAGTTCTTC	CASSPTAGSGAGEQFF
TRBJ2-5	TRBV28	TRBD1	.	TGTGCCAGCAGTGACAGGGGGAACGGAGAGACCCAGTACTTC	CASSDRGNGETQYF
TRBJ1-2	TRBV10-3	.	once	TGTGCCATCGCCCCACCCTGGGGGGATGAGAACTATGGCTACACCTTC	CAIAPPWGDENYGYTF
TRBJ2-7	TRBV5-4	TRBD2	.	TGTGCCAGCAGCAGGGGGGCAGCGGGGGGCCCCTACGAGCAGTACTTC	CASSRGAAGGPYEQYF
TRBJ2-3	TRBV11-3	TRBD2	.	TGTGCCAGCAGCCCCGGACTAGCGGGAGCCACAGATACGCAGTATTTT	CASSPGLAGATDTQYF
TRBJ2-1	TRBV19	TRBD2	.	TGTGCCAGTAGAACTAGCGGGGGGGCCAATGAGCAGTTCTTC	CASRTSGGANEQFF
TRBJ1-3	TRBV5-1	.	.	TGCGCCAGCAGCTTCCGGGACACCGACTCTGGAAACACCATATATTTT	CASSFRDTDSGNTIYF
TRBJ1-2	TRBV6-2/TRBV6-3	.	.	TGTGCCAGCAGCCCCCTTCAGGAGGGGCATGGCTACACCTTC	CASSPLQEGHGYTF
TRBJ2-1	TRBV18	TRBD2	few	TGTGCCAGCTCACCCCGGCTAGGCGGGAGGGCCAATGAGCAGTTCTTC	CASSPRLGGRANEQFF
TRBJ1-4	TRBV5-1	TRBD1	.	TGCGCCAGCAGCGGAGGGGGCTCTAATGAAAAACTGTTTTTT	CASSGGGSNEKLFF
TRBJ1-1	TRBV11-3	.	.	TGTGCCAGCAGCTTCCGGAGCGTTGGTGACTCTGAAGCTTTCTTT	CASSFRSVGDSEAFF
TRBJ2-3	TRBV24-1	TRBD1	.	TGTGCCACCGGCCCTCCCGCGGGGACAGGGGACGATACGCAGTATTTT	CATGPPAGTGDDTQYF
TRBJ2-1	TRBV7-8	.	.	TGTGCCAGCAGCCAACCTCAGCGGGACAATGAGCAGTTCTTC	CASSQPQRDNEQFF
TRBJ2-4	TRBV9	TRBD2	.	TGTGCCAGCAGCGAAACTAGCGGCGGGAACATTCAGTACTTC	CASSETSGGNIQYF
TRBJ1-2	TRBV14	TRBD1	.	TGTGCCAGCAGCCGGACAGGGGGGGAAACTAACTATGGCTACACCTTC	CASSRTGGETNYGYTF
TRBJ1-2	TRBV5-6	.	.	TGTGCCAGCAGCTTGTATAACTATGGCTACACCTTC	CASSLYNYGYTF
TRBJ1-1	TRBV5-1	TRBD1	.	TGCGCCAGCAGCTTGTCGGGGGACAGTCGGAACACTGAAGCTTTCTTT	CASSLSGDSRNTEAFF
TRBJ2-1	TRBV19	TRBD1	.	TGTGCCAGTACCCCCCAGGGGGCGAGGGATGAGCAGTTCTTC	CASTPQGARDEQFF